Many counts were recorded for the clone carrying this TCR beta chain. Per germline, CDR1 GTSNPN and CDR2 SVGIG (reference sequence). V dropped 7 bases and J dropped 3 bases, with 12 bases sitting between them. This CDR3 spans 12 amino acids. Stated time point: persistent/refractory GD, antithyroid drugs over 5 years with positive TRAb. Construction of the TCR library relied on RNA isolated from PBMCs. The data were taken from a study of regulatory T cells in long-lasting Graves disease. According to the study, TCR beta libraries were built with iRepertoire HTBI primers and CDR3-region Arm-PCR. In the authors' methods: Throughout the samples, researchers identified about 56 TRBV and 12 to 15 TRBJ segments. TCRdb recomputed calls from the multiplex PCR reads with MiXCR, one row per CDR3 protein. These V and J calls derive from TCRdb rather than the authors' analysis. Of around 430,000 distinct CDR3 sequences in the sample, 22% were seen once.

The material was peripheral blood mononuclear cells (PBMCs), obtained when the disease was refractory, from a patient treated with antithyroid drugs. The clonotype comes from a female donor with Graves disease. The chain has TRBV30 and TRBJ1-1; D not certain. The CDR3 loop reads CAFLEEDTEAFF. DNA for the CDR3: TGTGCCTTCCTCGAGGAGGACACTGAAGCTTTCTTT.